The rows below give T cell receptor beta chains drawn from one sample of a study of neurological immune-mediated disorders. TCRdb independently ran MiXCR on the 5' RACE reads; one entry per CDR3 protein. The sample includes tens of thousands of distinct CDR3 sequences, around 10% seen only once; the top ten take less than 8.5%. Specimen: PBMCs. Receptors originate from a male donor with HTLV-1-associated myelopathy (HAM/TSP). Each CDR3 is given with its conserved first and last residue. A D gene is named only where the DNA matches it firmly. Only part of the rows carry a size: once, few, many, or a class if the clone is expanded.

NA	TRBV5-1	TRBJ1-1	13	many	CASSQTKDTEAFF	TGCGCCAGCAGCCAAACTAAGGACACTGAAGCTTTCTTT
NA	TRBV29-1	TRBJ2-1	10	many	CSVWDNEQFF	TGCAGCGTGTGGGACAATGAGCAGTTCTTC
NA	TRBV4-2	TRBJ1-1	16	many	CASSQAAGPSNTEAFF	TGTGCCAGCAGCCAAGCCGCAGGGCCCTCGAACACTGAAGCTTTCTTT
NA	TRBV3-1	TRBJ1-6	13	many	CASSLAVESPLHF	TGTGCCAGCAGCCTAGCTGTAGAGAGCCCCCTCCACTTT
TRBD2	TRBV18	TRBJ2-7	13	many	CASSPRGISEQYF	TGTGCCAGCTCACCGCGGGGGATCTCCGAGCAGTACTTC
NA	TRBV28	TRBJ2-7	12	many	CASSLRAYEQYF	TGTGCCAGCAGTTTAAGAGCCTACGAGCAGTACTTC
NA	TRBV2	TRBJ2-7	15	many	CASGGRDTISYEQYF	TGTGCCAGTGGAGGTAGGGACACCATATCCTACGAGCAGTACTTC
NA	TRBV5-6	TRBJ2-7	14	many	CASSLKQRSYEQYF	TGTGCCAGCAGCTTAAAGCAGCGATCCTACGAGCAGTACTTC
NA	TRBV5-1	TRBJ2-7	15	many	CASSLGSAEPYEQYF	TGCGCCAGCAGCTTGGGGTCGGCGGAGCCCTACGAGCAGTACTTC
NA	TRBV7-9	TRBJ1-2	15	NA	CASSSREGPNYGYTF	TGTGCCAGCAGCTCTCGAGAGGGCCCCAACTATGGCTACACCTTC
TRBD2	TRBV7-9	TRBJ2-3	16	many	CASSPTRAGGIDTQYF	TGTGCCAGCAGCCCCACCCGGGCGGGGGGGATAGATACGCAGTATTTT
NA	TRBV28	TRBJ1-5	12	many	CASMVPNQPQHF	TGTGCCAGCATGGTCCCAAATCAGCCCCAGCATTTT
NA	TRBV21-1	TRBJ1-2	14	many	CASSVEDPPGGYTF	TGTGCCAGCAGCGTCGAGGACCCACCTGGGGGCTACACCTTC
NA	TRBV5-1	TRBJ1-3	15	many	CASSLESGAGNTIYF	TGCGCCAGCAGCTTGGAGTCAGGGGCTGGAAACACCATATATTTT
TRBD2	TRBV5-1	TRBJ2-7	15	many	CASSQGLAGGYEQYF	TGCGCCAGCAGCCAAGGACTAGCGGGTGGTTACGAGCAGTACTTC
NA	TRBV10-3	TRBJ2-1	14	NA	CAIAVSIFYNEQFF	TGTGCCATCGCCGTCTCCATATTTTACAATGAGCAGTTCTTC
NA	TRBV29-1	TRBJ2-3	13	many	CSVGLTVTDTQYF	TGCAGCGTTGGCTTGACAGTCACAGATACGCAGTATTTT
TRBD1	TRBV20-1	TRBJ2-5	15	many	CSARAGQGWGETQYF	TGCAGTGCTAGGGCGGGACAGGGGTGGGGGGAGACCCAGTACTTC
NA	TRBV5-1	TRBJ2-5	14	many	CASSLAAAEETQYF	TGCGCCAGCAGCTTGGCGGCAGCCGAAGAGACCCAGTACTTC
NA	TRBV10-3	TRBJ2-6	14	many	CAIAPGAGANVLTF	TGTGCCATCGCTCCGGGGGCGGGGGCCAACGTCCTGACTTTC
NA	TRBV20-1	TRBJ1-2	15	many	CSARGRVISNYGYTF	TGCAGTGCTAGAGGACGGGTTATTTCTAACTATGGCTACACCTTC
NA	TRBV14	TRBJ2-3	14	many	CASSQLAGPDTQYF	TGTGCCAGCAGCCAACTTGCAGGGCCAGATACGCAGTATTTT
NA	TRBV15	TRBJ2-3	13	many	CATSRDHGDTQYF	TGTGCCACCAGCAGAGATCATGGGGATACGCAGTATTTT
NA	TRBV3-1	TRBJ1-1	13	NA	CASSTRKASQAFF	TGTGCCAGTAGCACCCGAAAGGCAAGTCAAGCTTTCTTT
TRBD2	TRBV20-1	TRBJ2-5	15	NA	CSAQRLAGYQETQYF	TGTAGTGCTCAAAGACTAGCGGGGTATCAAGAGACCCAGTACTTC
TRBD1	TRBV6-2/TRBV6-3	TRBJ2-7	18	many	CASSYDPHGDSHPYEQYF	TGTGCCAGCAGTTACGACCCACACGGGGACAGCCACCCCTACGAGCAGTACTTC
NA	TRBV20-1	TRBJ1-2	12	many	CSLRDRVYGYTF	TGCAGTCTAAGGGATCGTGTCTATGGCTACACCTTC
NA	TRBV12-3/TRBV12-4	TRBJ1-2	14	many	CASSPHRDDYGYTF	TGTGCCAGCAGTCCCCACAGGGACGACTATGGCTACACCTTC
TRBD1	TRBV5-1	TRBJ1-5	15	many	CASRRGTDSNQPQHF	TGCGCCAGCAGGAGGGGGACAGATAGCAATCAGCCCCAGCATTTT
NA	TRBV6-6	TRBJ1-2	13	many	CASSYLQYYGYTF	TGTGCCAGCAGTTACCTCCAGTACTATGGCTACACCTTC
TRBD2	TRBV12-3/TRBV12-4	TRBJ2-5	18	many	CASSFGNSGDSPQETQYF	TGTGCCAGCAGTTTTGGTAATAGCGGGGATTCGCCCCAAGAGACCCAGTACTTC
TRBD1	TRBV5-6	TRBJ1-2	13	many	CASSSDRGYGYTF	TGTGCCAGCAGCTCCGACAGGGGTTATGGCTACACCTTC
NA	TRBV3-1	TRBJ1-1	12	many	CASSQADTEAFF	TGTGCCAGCAGCCAAGCGGACACTGAAGCTTTCTTT
NA	TRBV27	TRBJ1-2	14	many	CASSPRGGGRGYTF	TGTGCCAGCAGTCCCCGAGGAGGGGGAAGGGGCTACACCTTC
TRBD1	TRBV5-5	TRBJ1-5	15	few	CASSQGQGHNQPQHF	TGTGCCAGCAGCCAGGGACAGGGGCACAATCAGCCCCAGCATTTT
NA	TRBV5-5	TRBJ2-7	13	medium-sized	CASSLETPYEQYF	TGTGCCAGCAGCTTGGAAACGCCCTACGAGCAGTACTTC
NA	TRBV29-1	TRBJ1-1	11	many	CSVEGSTEAFF	TGCAGCGTAGAAGGGAGCACTGAAGCTTTCTTT
TRBD1	TRBV5-6	TRBJ1-3	16	many	CASSLVGTGYGNTIYF	TGTGCCAGCAGCTTGGTGGGGACAGGATACGGAAACACCATATATTTT
NA	TRBV6-1	TRBJ2-7	11	many	CASTRLYEQYF	TGTGCCAGCACTCGCCTCTACGAGCAGTACTTC
NA	TRBV29-1	TRBJ2-7	11	many	CSAGRGYEQYF	TGCAGCGCCGGAAGGGGTTACGAGCAGTACTTC
NA	TRBV5-6	TRBJ2-5	14	many	CASSLAGTAQTQYF	TGTGCCAGCAGCTTGGCGGGGACCGCCCAGACCCAGTACTTC
TRBD1	TRBV12-3/TRBV12-4	TRBJ1-6	18	few	CASSGQGGRNSYNSPLHF	TGTGCCAGCAGTGGACAGGGGGGTAGAAACTCCTATAATTCACCCCTCCACTTT